This entry lists 26 T cell receptor beta chains sequenced from one sample in a study of blood T cell repertoires in COVID-19. The method was immunoSEQ multiplex PCR; TCRdb's version includes in-frame clones alone and lacks a portion of them. Among approximately 170,000 clones listed, 84% were seen once. The sample comprised PBMCs or T cells enriched from blood (not recorded which). The receptors were sampled from a woman in her 30s who had recovered from COVID-19.

The V call is TRBV2, the J call TRBJ1-5, with 7 bases matching TRBD1. Germline loops: CDR1 SNHLY, CDR2 FYNNEI. The CDR3 is 13 amino acids. The J segment lost 5 bases and the V segment lost 7 bases, leaving 5 bases of the junction unmatched. The CDR3 bases are TGTGCCAGCACAGGGACAGTCGATCAGCCCCAGCATTTT. Translating it yields CASTGTVDQPQHF. Full variable domain (remainder filled in from reference TRBV2 and TRBJ1-5): EPEVTQTPSHQVTQMGQEVILRCVPISNHLYFYWYRQILGQKVEFLVSFYNNEISEKSEIFDDQFSVERPDGSNFTLKIRSTKLEDSAMYFCASTGTVDQPQHFGDGTRLSIL.

The rearrangement links TRBV6-5 to TRBJ2-3; D possibly corresponds to TRBD2 (7 bases). The CDR3 totals 13 residues. The V end lost 8 bases, the J end lost 1 base, and 10 bases lay between the germline ends. The germline V gene encodes CDR1 MNHEY and CDR2 SVGAGI. Here the CDR3 reads CASGGGGTDTQYF. CDR3 coding DNA: TGTGCCAGCGGAGGGGGGGGCACAGATACGCAGTATTTT.

J is TRBJ2-6 and V is TRBV7-3; 10 bases line up with TRBD1. The V gene end was trimmed by 5 bases and the J gene end by 0 bases; junction bases not matched to a gene: 10. The CDR3 sequence is 19 residues long. Germline CDR1 reads SGHTA; CDR2 reads FQGTGA. The chain's CDR3 is CASSIGQGGRPSGANVLTF. CDR3 nucleotide sequence: TGTGCCAGCAGCATAGGACAGGGGGGAAGGCCCTCTGGGGCCAACGTCCTGACTTTC.

The CDR3 reads CASSLLLAGGYEQFF. Here the CDR3 DNA reads TGTGCCAGCAGTTTATTACTAGCGGGAGGATATGAGCAGTTCTTC. The chain couples TRBV28 to TRBJ2-1; 12 bases line up with TRBD2. The CDR3 extends over 15 amino acids. V dropped 1 base and J dropped 8; count of bases not matched to a gene: 3. From germline, CDR1 is MDHEN and CDR2 SYDVKM.

This clone was observed a few times. The CDR3 DNA follows: TGTGCCAGCAGGTGGCGGGGGGAGAATGAGCAGTTCTTC. Its translation is CASRWRGENEQFF. The genes are TRBV2 and TRBJ2-1, with 8 nucleotides matching TRBD2. CDR1 SNHLY and CDR2 FYNNEI come from the germline V gene. V trimming: 6 bases; J trimming: 7 bases; junction bases outside the gene matches: 5. CDR3 length: 13 amino acids.

The rearrangement links TRBV27 to TRBJ2-5, with 9 bases matching TRBD2. The length of the CDR3 is 16 residues. Germline CDR1 MNHEY, CDR2 SMNVEV (reference sequence). V lost 5 bases to trimming and J lost 2 bases; unmatched junction nucleotides: 9. The CDR3 spells CASSPRLAEMQETQYF. Here the CDR3 DNA reads TGTGCCAGCAGTCCTAGACTAGCGGAGATGCAAGAGACCCAGTACTTC.

The chain links TRBV2 to TRBJ2-7; no clear D. This CDR3 has 12 residues. Between the trimmed V and J ends, which lost 7 bases and 7 bases, there was a span of 14 bases. Per the germline V gene, CDR1 is SNHLY and CDR2 is FYNNEI. The CDR3 coding sequence is TGTGCCAGCAACATTAAGGCGGAGGAGCAGTACTTC. It encodes CASNIKAEEQYF. Full variable domain (rest looked up from reference TRBV2 and TRBJ2-7): EPEVTQTPSHQVTQMGQEVILRCVPISNHLYFYWYRQILGQKVEFLVSFYNNEISEKSEIFDDQFSVERPDGSNFTLKIRSTKLEDSAMYFCASNIKAEEQYFGPGTRLTVT.

This chain uses TRBV29-1 with TRBJ2-1, with 8 bases that match TRBD1. Germline lookup yields CDR1 SQVTM and CDR2 ANQGSEA. The trim removed 5 bases at V and 3 bases at J, leaving 9 bases unmatched. The CDR3 runs to 15 residues. The CDR3 loop reads CSVWGQGARYNEQFF. The CDR3 DNA reads TGCAGCGTTTGGGGCCAGGGGGCGCGCTACAATGAGCAGTTCTTC.

The chain is built from TRBV18 and TRBJ1-4, with TRBD1 matching 7 bases. After removal of 3 bases from V and 5 bases from J, the junction contained 6 bases not matched to a gene. CDR3 length: 15 residues. The germline gives CDR1 KGHSH, CDR2 LQKENI. This CDR3 reads CASSPLDRKNEKLFF. The CDR3 DNA sequence: TGTGCCAGCTCACCCCTGGACAGGAAGAATGAAAAACTGTTTTTT.

The V and J genes are TRBV2 and TRBJ1-1; TRBD1 might be the D (6 bases). The germline CDR1 and CDR2 sequences are SNHLY and FYNNEI. The CDR3 has 14 residues. V lost 9 bases and J lost 1, with 15 bases in between. CDR3 residues: CASKKGGANTEAFF. In DNA, the CDR3 is TGTGCCAGTAAGAAGGGGGGGGCGAACACTGAAGCTTTCTTT.

This clone was observed a handful of times. The chain is built from TRBV6-4 and TRBJ2-3; the D gene is possibly TRBD2 (5 bases). This CDR3 has 13 amino acids. CDR1 is MRHNA and CDR2 is SNTAGT in the germline V gene. V was clipped by 5 bases and J by 2 bases, with 8 bases between them. CDR3 protein: CASSLRDTDTQYF. CDR3 sequence (DNA): TGTGCCAGCAGTCTTCGGGACACAGATACGCAGTATTTT.

The chain joins TRBV27 to TRBJ1-1; TRBD1 is a possible D gene (5 bases). This CDR3 spans 14 amino acids. The V gene's germline CDR1 is MNHEY and CDR2 SMNVEV (reference sequence). Trimming took off 3 bases at V and 5 bases at J, with 13 bases between the two ends. The CDR3 nucleotides are TGTGCCAGCAGTTTGGGTAACGGGGGAACTGAAGCTTTCTTT. This translates into CASSLGNGGTEAFF.

The chain recombines TRBV28 with TRBJ2-5, with TRBD2 matching 8 bases. Germline trimming cut 8 bases from V and 5 bases from J; bases unmatched to any gene: 10. Germline lookup yields CDR1 MDHEN and CDR2 SYDVKM. This CDR3 is 14 amino acids long. The CDR3 nucleotides read TGTGCCAGCTCACCTCACGGGGGGGAGGAGACCCAGTACTTC. The encoded protein is CASSPHGGEETQYF.

The chain couples TRBV18 to TRBJ2-4, with D perhaps TRBD1 (6 bases). Trimming shortened V by 0 bases and J by 3 bases, and 12 bases separated the two germline ends. Germline values: CDR1 KGHSH, CDR2 LQKENI. The CDR3 extends over 16 amino acids. This CDR3 is CASSPPNRDGKNIQYF. As DNA, the CDR3 is TGTGCCAGCTCACCACCGAACAGGGACGGCAAAAACATTCAGTACTTC.

The chain has TRBV11-2 and TRBJ1-1; maybe TRBD1 (6 bases). Looked up from germline, CDR1 is SGHAT and CDR2 is FQNNGV. The CDR3 consists of 15 residues. Trimming took 3 bases from V and 0 from J, leaving 11 bases between them. CDR3 amino acids: CASSFAGGMNTEAFF. The CDR3 coding sequence is TGTGCCAGCAGCTTTGCTGGGGGCATGAACACTGAAGCTTTCTTT.

The rearrangement joins TRBV19 to TRBJ2-3; the match to TRBD2 covers 7 bases. The CDR3 runs 16 residues. J gave up 0 bases and V 1 base, and 4 bases lay outside the gene matches. Germline-derived CDR1 and CDR2 are LNHDA and SQIVND (reference sequence). The CDR3 loop reads CASSIVRGSSTDTQYF. Here the CDR3 DNA reads TGTGCCAGTAGTATAGTGCGCGGGAGCAGCACAGATACGCAGTATTTT. Full variable domain (missing parts from reference TRBV19 and TRBJ2-3): DGGITQSPKYLFRKEGQNVTLSCEQNLNHDAMYWYRQDPGQGLRLIYYSQIVNDFQKGDIAEGYSVSREKKESFPLTVTSAQKNPTAFYLCASSIVRGSSTDTQYFGPGTRLTVL.

The V call is TRBV28, the J call TRBJ1-5, with D uncertain. Germline assignment: CDR1 MDHEN and CDR2 SYDVKM. The CDR3 sequence is 17 residues long. Trimming pared 10 bases from V and 0 bases from J, leaving 22 bases between. CDR3: CATTSLGEGYSNQPQHF. DNA for the CDR3: TGTGCCACCACTTCATTGGGAGAGGGTTATAGCAATCAGCCCCAGCATTTT.

The sample holds one count of this clone. The chain joins TRBV5-6 to TRBJ2-1; D perhaps matches TRBD1 (5 bases). Between the trimmed V and J ends, which lost 3 bases and 5 bases, there was a span of 6 bases. The CDR3 spans 12 residues. The V gene's germline CDR1 is SGHDT and CDR2 YYEEEE. CDR3 coding DNA: TGTGCCAGCAGCTCAGGGCACAATGAGCAGTTCTTC. Translating gives CASSSGHNEQFF.

This rearrangement joins TRBV28 to TRBJ1-4, with D unclear. The CDR3 runs 14 residues. With 8 bases removed from V and 0 bases from J, the gap between germline ends came to 10 bases. Germline CDR1 MDHEN, CDR2 SYDVKM. CDR3 nucleotides: TGTGCCAGCGGTGAGGCGGCAACTAATGAAAAACTGTTTTTT. It is translated as CASGEAATNEKLFF.

This clone has only one observation. The J gene is TRBJ2-5, the V gene TRBV11-2; 9 bases align to TRBD2. Germline trimming cut 3 bases from V and 1 base from J; bases unmatched to any gene: 3. The CDR3 totals 15 residues. Germline V gene data show CDR1 as SGHAT and CDR2 as FQNNGV. The CDR3 nucleotides are TGTGCCAGCAGCTTGGTTAGCGGGGGCCAAGAGACCCAGTACTTC. As protein: CASSLVSGGQETQYF. The entire variable domain, with the rest obtained from reference TRBV11-2 and TRBJ2-5, is as follows: EAGVAQSPRYKIIEKRQSVAFWCNPISGHATLYWYQQILGQGPKLLIQFQNNGVVDDSQLPKDRFSAERLKGVDSTLKIQPAKLEDSAVYLCASSLVSGGQETQYFGPGTRLLVL.

For the CDR3, the DNA is TGTGCCATATTACGGGACAGGAGAACTGAAGCTTTCTTT. Translated, it gives CAILRDRRTEAFF. The J gene is TRBJ1-1, the V gene TRBV28, with 8 bases fitting TRBD1. Unmatched junction bases numbered 9, after V lost 10 bases and J lost 5 bases. The CDR3 covers 13 residues. Germline loops: CDR1 MDHEN, CDR2 SYDVKM.

In this sample, this clone turned up a few times. The chain has TRBV30 and TRBJ1-5, with a possible D match to TRBD1 (6 bases). Trimming cost V 2 bases and J 6 bases, with 11 bases left between them. The germline V gene encodes CDR1 GTSNPN and CDR2 SVGIG (reference sequence). This CDR3 comprises 13 residues. CDR3 DNA sequence: TGTGCCTGGAGTACAGGGTATGGTCAGCCCCAGCATTTT. It specifies CAWSTGYGQPQHF.

V usage is TRBV28 and J usage is TRBJ1-5; D perhaps matches TRBD1 (6 bases). From germline, CDR1 is MDHEN and CDR2 SYDVKM. CDR3 length: 15 amino acids. Trimming removed 6 bases from V and 2 bases from J, with 14 bases in between. The CDR3 region is CASSPTGNGNQPQHF. DNA for the CDR3: TGTGCCAGCAGCCCTACAGGGAACGGCAATCAGCCCCAGCATTTT.

The gene calls are TRBV5-1 and TRBJ2-7; 10 positions match TRBD2. Germline CDR1 reads SGHRS; CDR2 reads YFSETQ. The V and J ends lost 4 bases and 3 bases, in that order; junction bases with no gene match: 4. This CDR3 comprises 14 residues. The chain's CDR3 is CASSPGLAYYEQYF. DNA of the CDR3: TGCGCCAGCAGCCCGGGACTAGCGTACTACGAGCAGTACTTC.

This chain connects TRBV27 to TRBJ2-7; D may be TRBD2 (5 bases). In germline, CDR1 is MNHEY, CDR2 SMNVEV (reference sequence). V was pared by 5 bases and J by 3 bases, with 17 bases between. The CDR3 length is 15 residues. The CDR3 sequence: CASSLPRTGIYEQYF. The CDR3 DNA reads TGTGCCAGCAGTCTCCCCAGGACTGGGATCTACGAGCAGTACTTC.

This clone has just a few counts. The chain recombines TRBV6-1 with TRBJ1-6; D uncertain. The V gene lost 1 base and the J gene lost 0 bases, with 7 bases spanning the gap. The CDR3 length is 16 residues. The germline V gene encodes CDR1 MNHNS and CDR2 SASEGT. CDR3 sequence: CASSEGEGSYNSPLHF. CDR3 DNA sequence: TGTGCCAGCAGTGAAGGCGAGGGCTCCTATAATTCACCCCTCCACTTT.